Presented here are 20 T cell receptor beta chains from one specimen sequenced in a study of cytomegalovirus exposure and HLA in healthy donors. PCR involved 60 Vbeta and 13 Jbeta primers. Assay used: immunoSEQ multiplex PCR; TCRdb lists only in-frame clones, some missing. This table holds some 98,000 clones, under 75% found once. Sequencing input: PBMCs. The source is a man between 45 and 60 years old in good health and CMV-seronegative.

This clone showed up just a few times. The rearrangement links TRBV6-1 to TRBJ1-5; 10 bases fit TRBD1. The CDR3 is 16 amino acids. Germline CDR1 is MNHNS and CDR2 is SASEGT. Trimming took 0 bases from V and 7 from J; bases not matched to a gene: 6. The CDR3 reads CASSEAGQGRWQPQHF. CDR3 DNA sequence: TGTGCCAGCAGTGAAGCGGGACAGGGGAGGTGGCAGCCCCAGCATTTT.

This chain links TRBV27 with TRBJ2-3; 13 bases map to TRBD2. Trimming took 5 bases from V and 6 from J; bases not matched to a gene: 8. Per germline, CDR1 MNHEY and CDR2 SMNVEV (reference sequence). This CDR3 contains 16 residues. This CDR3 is CASSRTSGGNWDTQYF. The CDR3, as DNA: TGTGCCAGCAGTAGGACTAGCGGGGGTAATTGGGATACGCAGTATTTT.

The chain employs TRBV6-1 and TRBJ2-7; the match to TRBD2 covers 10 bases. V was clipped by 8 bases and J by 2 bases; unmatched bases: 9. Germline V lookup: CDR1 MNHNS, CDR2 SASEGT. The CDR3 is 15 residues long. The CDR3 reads CASGGLAASPYEQYF. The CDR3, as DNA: TGTGCCAGCGGAGGACTAGCGGCATCACCCTACGAGCAGTACTTC.

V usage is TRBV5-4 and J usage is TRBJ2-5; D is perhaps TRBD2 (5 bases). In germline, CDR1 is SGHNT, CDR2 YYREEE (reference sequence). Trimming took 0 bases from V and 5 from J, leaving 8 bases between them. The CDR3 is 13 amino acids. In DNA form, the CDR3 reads TGTGCCAGCAGCTTGGTTGGCGGGGAGACCCAGTACTTC. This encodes CASSLVGGETQYF.

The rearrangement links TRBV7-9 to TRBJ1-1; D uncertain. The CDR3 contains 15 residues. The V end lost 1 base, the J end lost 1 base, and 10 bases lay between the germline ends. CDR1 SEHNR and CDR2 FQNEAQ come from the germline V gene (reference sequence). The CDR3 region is CASSLVEEGNTEAFF. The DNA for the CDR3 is TGTGCCAGCAGCTTAGTAGAGGAGGGGAACACTGAAGCTTTCTTT.

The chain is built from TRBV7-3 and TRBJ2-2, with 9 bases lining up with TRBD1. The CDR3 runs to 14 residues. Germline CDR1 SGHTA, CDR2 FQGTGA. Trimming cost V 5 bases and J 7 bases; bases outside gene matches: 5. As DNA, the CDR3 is TGTGCCAGCAGCCGCGACAGGGGGATCGGGGAGCTGTTTTTT. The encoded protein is CASSRDRGIGELFF.

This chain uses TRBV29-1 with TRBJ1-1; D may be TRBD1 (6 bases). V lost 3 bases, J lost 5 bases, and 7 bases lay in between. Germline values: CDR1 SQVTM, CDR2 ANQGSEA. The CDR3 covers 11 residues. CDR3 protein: CSVDRGTEAFF. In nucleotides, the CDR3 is TGCAGCGTTGACAGGGGAACTGAAGCTTTCTTT. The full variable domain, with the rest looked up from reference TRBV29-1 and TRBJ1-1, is SAVISQKPSRDICQRGTSLTIQCQVDSQVTMMFWYRQQPGQSLTLIATANQGSEATYESGFVIDKFPISRPNLTFSTLTVSNMSPEDSSIYLCSVDRGTEAFFGQGTRLTVV.

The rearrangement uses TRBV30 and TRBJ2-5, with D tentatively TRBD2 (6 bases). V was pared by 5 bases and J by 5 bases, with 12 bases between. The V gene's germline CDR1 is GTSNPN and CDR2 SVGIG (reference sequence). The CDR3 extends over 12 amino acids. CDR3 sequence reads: CAWGSGPETQYF. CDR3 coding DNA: TGTGCCTGGGGGAGCGGGCCGGAGACCCAGTACTTC.

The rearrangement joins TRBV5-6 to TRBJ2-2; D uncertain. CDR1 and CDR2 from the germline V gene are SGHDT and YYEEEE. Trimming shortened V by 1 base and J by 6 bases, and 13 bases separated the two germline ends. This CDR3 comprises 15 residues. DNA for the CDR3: TGTGCCAGCAGCTTGATCGGTCCTCGGGCCGGGGAGCTGTTTTTT. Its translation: CASSLIGPRAGELFF.

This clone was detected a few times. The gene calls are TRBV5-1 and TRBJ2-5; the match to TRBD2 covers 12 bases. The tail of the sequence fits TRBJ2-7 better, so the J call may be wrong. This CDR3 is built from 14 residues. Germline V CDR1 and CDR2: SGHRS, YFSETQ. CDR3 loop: CASSPGLAGYEQYF. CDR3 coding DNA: TGCGCCAGCAGCCCGGGACTAGCGGGTTACGAGCAGTACTTC.

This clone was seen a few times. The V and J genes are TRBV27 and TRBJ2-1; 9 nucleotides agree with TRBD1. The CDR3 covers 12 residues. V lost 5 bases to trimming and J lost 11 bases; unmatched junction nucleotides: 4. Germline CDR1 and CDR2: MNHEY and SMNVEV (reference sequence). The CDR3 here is CASSQGTGKQFF. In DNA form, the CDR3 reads TGTGCCAGCAGTCAGGGGACAGGGAAGCAGTTCTTC.

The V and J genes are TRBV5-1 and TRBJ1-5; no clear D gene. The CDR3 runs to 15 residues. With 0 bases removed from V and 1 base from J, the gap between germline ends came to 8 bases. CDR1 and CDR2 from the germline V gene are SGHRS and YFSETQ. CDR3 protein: CASSLAGRSNQPQHF. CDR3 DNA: TGCGCCAGCAGCTTGGCCGGTAGAAGCAATCAGCCCCAGCATTTT.

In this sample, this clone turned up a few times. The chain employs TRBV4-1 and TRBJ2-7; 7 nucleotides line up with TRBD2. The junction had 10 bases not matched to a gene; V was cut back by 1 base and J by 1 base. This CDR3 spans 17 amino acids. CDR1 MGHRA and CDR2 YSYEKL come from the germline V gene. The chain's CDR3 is CASSQAGPTAGSYEQYF. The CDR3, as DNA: TGCGCCAGCAGCCAAGCTGGACCGACAGCGGGATCCTACGAGCAGTACTTC.

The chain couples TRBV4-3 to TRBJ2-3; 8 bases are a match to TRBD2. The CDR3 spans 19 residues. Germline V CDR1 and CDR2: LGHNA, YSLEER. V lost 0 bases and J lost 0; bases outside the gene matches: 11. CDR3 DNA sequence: TGCGCCAGCAGCCAAGAGTTGCGCGGGGGGTACTCTAGCACAGATACGCAGTATTTT. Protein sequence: CASSQELRGGYSSTDTQYF.

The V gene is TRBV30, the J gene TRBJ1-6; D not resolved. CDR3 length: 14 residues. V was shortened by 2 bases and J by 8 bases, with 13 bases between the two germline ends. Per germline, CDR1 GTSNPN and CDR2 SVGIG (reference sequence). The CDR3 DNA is TGTGCCTGGAGTAAAAACAGAAACTATTCACCCCTCCACTTT. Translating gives CAWSKNRNYSPLHF. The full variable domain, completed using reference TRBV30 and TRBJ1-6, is SQTIHQWPATLVQPVGSPLSLECTVEGTSNPNLYWYRQAAGRGLQLLFYSVGIGQISSEVPQNLSASRPQDRQFILSSKKLLLSDSGFYLCAWSKNRNYSPLHFGNGTRLTVT.

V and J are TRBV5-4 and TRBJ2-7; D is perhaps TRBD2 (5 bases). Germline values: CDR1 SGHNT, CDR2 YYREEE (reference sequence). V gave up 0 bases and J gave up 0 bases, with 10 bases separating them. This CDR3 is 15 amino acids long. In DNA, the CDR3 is TGTGCCAGCAGCTTGGGCGGGTCTAGCTCCTACGAGCAGTACTTC. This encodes CASSLGGSSSYEQYF. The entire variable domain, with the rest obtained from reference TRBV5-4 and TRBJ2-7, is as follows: ETGVTQSPTHLIKTRGQQVTLRCSSQSGHNTVSWYQQALGQGPQFIFQYYREEENGRGNFPPRFSGLQFPNYSSELNVNALELDDSALYLCASSLGGSSSYEQYFGPGTRLTVT.

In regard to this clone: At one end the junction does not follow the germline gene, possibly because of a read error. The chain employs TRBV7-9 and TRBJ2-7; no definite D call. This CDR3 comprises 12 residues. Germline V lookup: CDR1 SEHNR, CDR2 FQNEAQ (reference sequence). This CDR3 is CSSSFVAYEQYF. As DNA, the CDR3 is TGTTCCAGCAGCTTCGTTGCCTACGAGCAGTACTTC.

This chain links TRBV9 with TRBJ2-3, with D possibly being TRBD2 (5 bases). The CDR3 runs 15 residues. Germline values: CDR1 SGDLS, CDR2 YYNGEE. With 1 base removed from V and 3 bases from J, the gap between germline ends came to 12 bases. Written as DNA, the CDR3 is TGTGCCAGCAGCGTACCTGCTCTAGCAACAGATACGCAGTATTTT. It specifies CASSVPALATDTQYF.

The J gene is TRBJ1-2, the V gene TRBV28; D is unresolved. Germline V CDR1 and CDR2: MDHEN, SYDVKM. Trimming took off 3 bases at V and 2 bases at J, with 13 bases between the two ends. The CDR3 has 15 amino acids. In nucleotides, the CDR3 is TGTGCCAGCAGTTTTAGTTCACGCCTAAACTATGGCTACACCTTC. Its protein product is CASSFSSRLNYGYTF.

The CDR3 sequence: CASSLTSGSHEQFF. The DNA of the CDR3 is TGCGCCAGCAGCTTAACTAGCGGGAGTCATGAGCAGTTCTTC. This chain joins TRBV5-1 and TRBJ2-1, with 11 bases fitting TRBD2. J was trimmed by 8 bases and V by 2 bases; bases with no gene match: 3. The CDR3 runs to 14 residues. Germline CDR1 and CDR2: SGHRS and YFSETQ.